This entry lists 14 T cell receptor beta chains sequenced from one sample in a study of cytomegalovirus exposure and HLA in healthy donors. The PCR used 60 Vbeta and 13 Jbeta primers. TCRdb's copy holds only in-frame clones and misses some; the assay was immunoSEQ multiplex PCR. Among roughly 130,000 clones listed, 73% were seen once. Sequences were obtained from PBMCs. These TCRs come from a middle-aged woman in good health and CMV-seronegative.

This clone was detected a few times. The chain links TRBV4-2 to TRBJ1-1; TRBD1 is a possible D gene (5 bases). CDR1 and CDR2 from the germline V gene are LGHNA and YNFKEQ. The CDR3 spans 14 residues. V was trimmed by 0 bases and J by 4 bases, leaving 9 bases between them. Here the CDR3 DNA reads TGTGCCAGCAGCCAAGAGGGGCCGACCACTGAAGCTTTCTTT. Its protein product is CASSQEGPTTEAFF.

The gene calls are TRBV4-1 and TRBJ1-1; D perhaps matches TRBD1 (6 bases). The CDR3 length is 15 residues. Trimming pared 4 bases from V and 0 bases from J, leaving 12 bases between. Per the germline V gene, CDR1 is MGHRA and CDR2 is YSYEKL. The CDR3 nucleotides read TGCGCCAGCAGCCCACCCGGACAGCTGAACACTGAAGCTTTCTTT. This translates into CASSPPGQLNTEAFF.

This clone was detected only a few times. The chain recombines TRBV2 with TRBJ1-5; tentative D call: TRBD1 (5 bases). Germline V gene data show CDR1 as SNHLY and CDR2 as FYNNEI. This CDR3 comprises 15 residues. Trimming left V 6 bases short and J 1 base short, with 13 bases between. CDR3 amino acids: CASSPGGSSNQPQHF. CDR3 sequence (DNA): TGTGCCAGCAGCCCGGGGGGGAGCAGCAATCAGCCCCAGCATTTT.

CDR3 nucleotides: TGTGCCAGCAGCATCGAACAGGGGGCGAAGTACGAGCAGTACTTC. As protein: CASSIEQGAKYEQYF. J is TRBJ2-7 and V is TRBV6-1; TRBD1 aligns across 9 bases. This CDR3 has 15 amino acids. Germline values: CDR1 MNHNS, CDR2 SASEGT. V was pared by 6 bases and J by 4 bases, with 10 bases of the junction left unmatched.

The chain uses TRBV5-4 and TRBJ1-3, with 7 bases lining up with TRBD1. V was clipped by 1 base and J by 0 bases; unmatched bases: 1. The germline V gene encodes CDR1 SGHNT and CDR2 YYREEE (reference sequence). The CDR3 loop spans 15 amino acids. The CDR3 reads CASSLRQGSGNTIYF. CDR3 bases: TGTGCCAGCAGCTTGAGACAGGGCTCTGGAAACACCATATATTTT.

This clone was detected a few times. The rearrangement joins TRBV2 to TRBJ1-1; no definite D call. There are 12 residues in the CDR3. V was pared by 4 bases and J by 5 bases, with 8 bases between. Germline V gene data show CDR1 as SNHLY and CDR2 as FYNNEI. DNA for the CDR3: TGTGCCAGCAGTGGAGAGGTGACTGAAGCTTTCTTT. Its protein is CASSGEVTEAFF.

This sequence joins TRBV20-1 and TRBJ1-2; D remains unclear. Germline assignment: CDR1 DFQATT and CDR2 SNEGSKA (reference sequence). V lost 2 bases, J lost 8 bases, and 9 bases lay in between. This CDR3 region has 11 residues. The CDR3 DNA reads TGCAGTGCTAGAACCGTACGGGGCTACACCTTC. It specifies CSARTVRGYTF.

The V call is TRBV6-1, the J call TRBJ2-7, with D perhaps TRBD1 (6 bases). The CDR3 loop spans 14 amino acids. CDR1 MNHNS and CDR2 SASEGT come from the germline V gene. V shed 10 bases and J shed 2 bases, with 18 bases lying between them. CDR3 amino acids: CATHPGTLPYEQYF. CDR3 DNA: TGTGCCACCCACCCAGGGACACTTCCCTACGAGCAGTACTTC.

This chain links TRBV7-6 with TRBJ1-1, with 12 bases matching TRBD1. There are 16 residues in the CDR3. V was clipped by 5 bases and J by 8 bases; unmatched bases: 12. Germline V gene sequence: CDR1 SGHVS, CDR2 FNYEAQ. CDR3 sequence (DNA): TGTGCCAGCAGCCCCAGGGGGACAGGGGGCAATGGAGAAGCTTTCTTT. This encodes CASSPRGTGGNGEAFF.

The rearrangement links TRBV4-2 to TRBJ2-1, with D perhaps TRBD1 (5 bases). CDR3 length: 16 amino acids. V was clipped by 3 bases and J by 0 bases, with 12 bases between them. The germline CDR1 and CDR2 sequences are LGHNA and YNFKEQ. DNA of the CDR3: TGTGCCAGCAGCCAGGGCGACAGATTCTCCTACAATGAGCAGTTCTTC. Encoded protein: CASSQGDRFSYNEQFF.

CDR3 amino acids: CSVQGQTDTQYF. CDR3 in DNA: TGCAGCGTACAGGGGCAAACAGATACGCAGTATTTT. The chain couples TRBV29-1 to TRBJ2-3; 7 bases are a match to TRBD1. This CDR3 comprises 12 residues. The junction had 3 bases not matched to a gene; V was cut back by 6 bases and J by 3 bases. Looked up from germline, CDR1 is SQVTM and CDR2 is ANQGSEA.

The chain uses TRBV6-5 and TRBJ1-1, with D possibly TRBD1 on 5 matching bases. This CDR3 has 15 amino acids. V was shortened by 6 bases and J by 4 bases, with 18 bases between the two germline ends. Germline V gene lookup returns CDR1 MNHEY and CDR2 SVGAGI. In nucleotides, the CDR3 is TGTGCCAGCAGCCCGGCGGGGCTGCGGGGCACTGAAGCTTTCTTT. Residues: CASSPAGLRGTEAFF.

The rearrangement links TRBV2 to TRBJ1-1; maybe TRBD1 (5 bases). The germline V and J ends were trimmed by 7 bases and 5 bases, with 23 bases remaining between them. The CDR3 sequence is 16 residues long. From germline, CDR1 is SNHLY and CDR2 FYNNEI. CDR3 residues: CASTKAGDSGGTEAFF. The CDR3 nucleotides are TGTGCCAGCACCAAGGCAGGTGACAGCGGGGGGACTGAAGCTTTCTTT.

The J gene is TRBJ2-4, the V gene TRBV6-6; a possible D gene is TRBD1 (5 bases). The germline V gene has CDR1 MNHNY and CDR2 SVGAGI (reference sequence). Trimming removed 6 bases from V and 2 bases from J, with 14 bases in between. The CDR3 is 15 residues long. CDR3 amino acids: CASSPFPGTKNIQYF. The DNA of the CDR3 is TGTGCCAGCAGCCCTTTCCCAGGGACCAAAAACATTCAGTACTTC.